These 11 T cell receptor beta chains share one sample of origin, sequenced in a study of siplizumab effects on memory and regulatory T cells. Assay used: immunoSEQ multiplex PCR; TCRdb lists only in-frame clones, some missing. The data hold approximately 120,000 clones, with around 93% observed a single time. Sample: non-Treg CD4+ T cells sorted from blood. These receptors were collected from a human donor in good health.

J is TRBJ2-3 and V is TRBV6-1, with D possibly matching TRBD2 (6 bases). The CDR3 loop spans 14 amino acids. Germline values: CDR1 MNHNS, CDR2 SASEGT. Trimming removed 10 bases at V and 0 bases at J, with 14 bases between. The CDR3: CANRRGISTDTQYF. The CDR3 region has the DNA TGTGCCAACCGCCGGGGGATTAGCACAGATACGCAGTATTTT.

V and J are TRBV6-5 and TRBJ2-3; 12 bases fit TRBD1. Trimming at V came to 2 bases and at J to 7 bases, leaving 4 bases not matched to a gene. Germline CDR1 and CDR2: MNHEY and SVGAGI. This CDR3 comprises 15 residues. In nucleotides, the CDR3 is TGTGCCAGCAGTTACAGGGACAGGGGGCTGAATACGCAGTATTTT. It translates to CASSYRDRGLNTQYF.

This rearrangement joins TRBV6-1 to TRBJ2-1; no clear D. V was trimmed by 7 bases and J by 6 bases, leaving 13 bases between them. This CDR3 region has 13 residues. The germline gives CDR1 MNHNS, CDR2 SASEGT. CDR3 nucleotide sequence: TGTGCCAGCACAAGGGATTGGGTCAATGAGCAGTTCTTC. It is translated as CASTRDWVNEQFF.

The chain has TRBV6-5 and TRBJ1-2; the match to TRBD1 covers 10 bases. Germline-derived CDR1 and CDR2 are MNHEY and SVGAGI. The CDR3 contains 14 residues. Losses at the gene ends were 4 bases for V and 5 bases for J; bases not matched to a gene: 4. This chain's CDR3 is CASSSGTGVYGYTF. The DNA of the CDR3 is TGTGCCAGCAGTTCAGGGACAGGGGTATATGGCTACACCTTC.

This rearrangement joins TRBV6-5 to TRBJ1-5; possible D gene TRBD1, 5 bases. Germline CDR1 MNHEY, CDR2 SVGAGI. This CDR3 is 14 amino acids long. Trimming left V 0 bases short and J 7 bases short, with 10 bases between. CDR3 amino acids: CASSYSGGSQPQHF. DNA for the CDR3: TGTGCCAGCAGTTACTCGGGGGGTTCGCAGCCCCAGCATTTT.

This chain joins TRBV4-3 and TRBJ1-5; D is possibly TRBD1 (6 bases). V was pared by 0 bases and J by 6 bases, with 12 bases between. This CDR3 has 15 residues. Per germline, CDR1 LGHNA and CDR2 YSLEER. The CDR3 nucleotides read TGCGCCAGCAGCCAAGATCACGGGGGGCTTCAGCCCCAGCATTTT. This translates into CASSQDHGGLQPQHF.

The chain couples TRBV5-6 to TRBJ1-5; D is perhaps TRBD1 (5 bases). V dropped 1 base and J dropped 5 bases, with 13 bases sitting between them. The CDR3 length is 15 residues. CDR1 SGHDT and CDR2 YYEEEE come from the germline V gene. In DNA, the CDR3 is TGTGCCAGCAGCTTGTCCGGGGCCATAGATCAGCCCCAGCATTTT. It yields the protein CASSLSGAIDQPQHF.

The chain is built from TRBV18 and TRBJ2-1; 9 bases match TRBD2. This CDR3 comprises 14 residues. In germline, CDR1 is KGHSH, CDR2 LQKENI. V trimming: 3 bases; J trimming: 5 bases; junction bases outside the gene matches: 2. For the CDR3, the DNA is TGTGCCAGCTCACCCCCTAGCGGGGACAATGAGCAGTTCTTC. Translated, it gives CASSPPSGDNEQFF. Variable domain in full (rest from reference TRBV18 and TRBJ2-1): NAGVMQNPRHLVRRRGQEARLRCSPMKGHSHVYWYRQLPEEGLKFMVYLQKENIIDESGMPKERFSAEFPKEGPSILRIQQVVRGDSAAYFCASSPPSGDNEQFFGPGTRLTVL.

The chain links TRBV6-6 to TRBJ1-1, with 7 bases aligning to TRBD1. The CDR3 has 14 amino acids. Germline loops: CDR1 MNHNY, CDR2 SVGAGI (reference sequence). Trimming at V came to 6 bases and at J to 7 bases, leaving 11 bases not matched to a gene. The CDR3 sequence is CASRPSQGYGEAFF. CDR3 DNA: TGTGCCAGCAGGCCTTCACAGGGGTATGGTGAAGCTTTCTTT.

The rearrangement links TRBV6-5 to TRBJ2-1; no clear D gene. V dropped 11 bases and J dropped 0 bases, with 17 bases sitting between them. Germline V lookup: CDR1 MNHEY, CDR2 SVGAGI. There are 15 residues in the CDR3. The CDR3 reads CAARVGFSSYNEQFF. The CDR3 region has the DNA TGTGCCGCTCGGGTTGGCTTTAGCTCCTACAATGAGCAGTTCTTC.

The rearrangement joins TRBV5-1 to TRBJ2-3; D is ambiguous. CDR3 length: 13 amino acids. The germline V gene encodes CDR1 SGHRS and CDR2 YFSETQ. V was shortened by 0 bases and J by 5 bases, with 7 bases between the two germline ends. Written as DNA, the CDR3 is TGCGCCAGCAGCTTGGTAACGGTAGATACGCAGTATTTT. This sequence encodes CASSLVTVDTQYF.